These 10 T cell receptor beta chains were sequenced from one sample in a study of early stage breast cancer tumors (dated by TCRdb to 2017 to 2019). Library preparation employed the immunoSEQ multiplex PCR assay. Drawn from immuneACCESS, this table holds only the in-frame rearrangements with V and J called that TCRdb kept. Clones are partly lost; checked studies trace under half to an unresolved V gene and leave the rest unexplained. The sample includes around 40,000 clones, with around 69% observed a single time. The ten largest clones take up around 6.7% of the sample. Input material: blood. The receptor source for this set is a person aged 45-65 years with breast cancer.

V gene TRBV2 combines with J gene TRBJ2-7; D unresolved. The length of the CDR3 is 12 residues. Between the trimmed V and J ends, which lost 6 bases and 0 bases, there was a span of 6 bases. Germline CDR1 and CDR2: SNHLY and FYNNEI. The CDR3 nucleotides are TGTGCCAGCAGACCTAGCTCCTACGAGCAGTACTTC. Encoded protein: CASRPSSYEQYF.

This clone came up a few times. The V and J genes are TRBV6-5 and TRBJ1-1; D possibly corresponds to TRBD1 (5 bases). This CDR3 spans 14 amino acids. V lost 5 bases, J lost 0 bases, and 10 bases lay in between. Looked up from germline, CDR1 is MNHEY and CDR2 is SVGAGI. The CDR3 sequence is CASSREGMNTEAFF. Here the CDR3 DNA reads TGTGCCAGCAGTAGGGAGGGGATGAACACTGAAGCTTTCTTT.

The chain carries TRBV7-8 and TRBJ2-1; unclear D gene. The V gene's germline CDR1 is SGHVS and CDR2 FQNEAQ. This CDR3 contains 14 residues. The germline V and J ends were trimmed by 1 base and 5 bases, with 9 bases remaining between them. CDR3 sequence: CASSLEQTHNEQFF. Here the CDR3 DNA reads TGTGCCAGCAGCTTAGAACAAACCCACAATGAGCAGTTCTTC.

The CDR3 coding sequence is TGTGCCAGCAGCCCATGGGCTTATCGCACAGATACGCAGTATTTT. Its protein is CASSPWAYRTDTQYF. V and J are TRBV27 and TRBJ2-3; D is unresolved. CDR1 is MNHEY, CDR2 SMNVEV, per germline (reference sequence). The CDR3 has 15 residues. Between the trimmed V and J ends, which lost 6 bases and 1 base, there was a span of 14 bases.

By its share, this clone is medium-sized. The chain's CDR3 is CASSRDRSSELFF. The CDR3 nucleotides are TGCGCCAGCAGCAGGGACAGGTCCAGCGAACTGTTTTTT. This chain connects TRBV5-1 to TRBJ1-4; 8 bases match TRBD1. The germline CDR1 and CDR2 sequences are SGHRS and YFSETQ. V shed 4 bases and J 12 bases; nucleotides not matched to a gene: 8. This CDR3 region has 13 residues.

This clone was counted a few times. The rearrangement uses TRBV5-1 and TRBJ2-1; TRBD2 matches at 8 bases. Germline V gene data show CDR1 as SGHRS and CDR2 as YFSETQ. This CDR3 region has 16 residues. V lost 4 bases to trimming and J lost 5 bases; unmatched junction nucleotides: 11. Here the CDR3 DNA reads TGCGCCAGCAGCCCCATGACGGGAGGGGGGGACAATGAGCAGTTCTTC. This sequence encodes CASSPMTGGGDNEQFF.

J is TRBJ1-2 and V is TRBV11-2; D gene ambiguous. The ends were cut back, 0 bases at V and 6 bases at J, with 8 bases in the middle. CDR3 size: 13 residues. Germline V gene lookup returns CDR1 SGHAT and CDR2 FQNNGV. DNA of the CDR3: TGTGCCAGCAGCTTAGATCGAGGAGATGGCTACACCTTC. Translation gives CASSLDRGDGYTF.

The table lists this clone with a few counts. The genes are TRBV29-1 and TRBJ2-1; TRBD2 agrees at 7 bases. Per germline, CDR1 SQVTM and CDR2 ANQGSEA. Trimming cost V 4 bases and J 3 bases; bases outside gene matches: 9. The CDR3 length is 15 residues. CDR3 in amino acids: CSVAGLAAHYNEQFF. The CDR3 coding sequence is TGCAGCGTTGCGGGCCTAGCGGCACACTACAATGAGCAGTTCTTC.

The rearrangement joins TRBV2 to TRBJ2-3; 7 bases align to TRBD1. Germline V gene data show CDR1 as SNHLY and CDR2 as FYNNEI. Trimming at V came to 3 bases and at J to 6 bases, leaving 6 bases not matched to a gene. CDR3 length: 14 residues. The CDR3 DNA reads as TGTGCCAGCAGTGAGCGAGGGGGCCGGGATACGCAGTATTTT. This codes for CASSERGGRDTQYF. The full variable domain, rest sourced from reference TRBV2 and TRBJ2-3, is EPEVTQTPSHQVTQMGQEVILRCVPISNHLYFYWYRQILGQKVEFLVSFYNNEISEKSEIFDDQFSVERPDGSNFTLKIRSTKLEDSAMYFCASSERGGRDTQYFGPGTRLTVL.

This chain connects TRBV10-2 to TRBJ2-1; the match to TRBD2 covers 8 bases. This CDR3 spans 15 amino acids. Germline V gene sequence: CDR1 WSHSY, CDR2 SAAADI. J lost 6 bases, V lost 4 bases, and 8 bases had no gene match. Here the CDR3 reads CASSVGRALSNEQFF. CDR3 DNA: TGCGCCAGCAGTGTCGGGAGGGCCCTAAGCAATGAGCAGTTCTTC.